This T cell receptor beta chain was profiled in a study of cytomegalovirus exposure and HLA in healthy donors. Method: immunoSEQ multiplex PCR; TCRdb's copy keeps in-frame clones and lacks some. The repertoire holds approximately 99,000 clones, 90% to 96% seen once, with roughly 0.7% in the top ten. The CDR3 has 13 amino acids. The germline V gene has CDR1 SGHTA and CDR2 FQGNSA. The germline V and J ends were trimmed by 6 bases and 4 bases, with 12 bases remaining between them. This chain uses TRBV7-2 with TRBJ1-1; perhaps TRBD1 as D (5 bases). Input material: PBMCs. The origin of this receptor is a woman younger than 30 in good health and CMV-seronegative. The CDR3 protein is CASRQGDFTEAFF. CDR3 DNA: TGTGCCAGCAGACAAGGGGATTTCACTGAAGCTTTCTTT.